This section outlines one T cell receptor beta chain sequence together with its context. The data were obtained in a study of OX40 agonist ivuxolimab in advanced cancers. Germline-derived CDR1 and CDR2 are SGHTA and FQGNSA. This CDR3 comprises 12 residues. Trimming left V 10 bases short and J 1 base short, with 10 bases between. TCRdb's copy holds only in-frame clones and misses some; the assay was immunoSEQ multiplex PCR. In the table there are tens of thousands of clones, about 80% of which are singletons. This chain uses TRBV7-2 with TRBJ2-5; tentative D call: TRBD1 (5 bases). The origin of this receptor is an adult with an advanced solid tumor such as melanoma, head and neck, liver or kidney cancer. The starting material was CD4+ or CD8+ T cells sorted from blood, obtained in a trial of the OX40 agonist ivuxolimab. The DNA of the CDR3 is TGTGCCACTTCACAGGCCCAAGAGACCCAGTACTTC. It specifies CATSQAQETQYF. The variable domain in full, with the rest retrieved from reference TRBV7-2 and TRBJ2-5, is GAGVSQSPSNKVTEKGKDVELRCDPISGHTALYWYRQSLGQGLEFLIYFQGNSAPDKSGLPSDRFSAERTGGSVSTLTIQRTQQEDSAVYLCATSQAQETQYFGPGTRLLVL.